This T cell receptor (beta chain) was identified during a study of blood T cell repertoires in COVID-19. The overall study: Acute and convalescent COVID-19 samples came from the United States, Italy and Spain. The analysed material was cDNA or gDNA that came from T cells, B-cell-depleted T cells, or PBMCs.

Original analysis: Quantification of nucleated cells was approximated via reference gene primer amplification. The assay was immunoSEQ multiplex PCR, and TCRdb's table has in-frame clones only and misses some. V and J calls and clone size come straight from that table; D and trimming were deduced from the DNA. The sample shows some 270,000 clones, 89% of them seen only once. Germline-derived CDR1 and CDR2 are MNHNS and SASEGT. The CDR3 runs to 15 residues. V gave up 0 bases and J gave up 1 base, with 9 bases separating them. The J gene is TRBJ1-2, the V gene TRBV6-1; D not certain. Sequencing was carried out using peripheral blood. The sequence was collected from a man between 50 and 59 years old with acute or convalescent COVID-19. The CDR3 here is CASSEAIPGNYGYTF. The DNA of the CDR3 is TGTGCCAGCAGTGAAGCGATCCCGGGTAACTATGGCTACACCTTC.